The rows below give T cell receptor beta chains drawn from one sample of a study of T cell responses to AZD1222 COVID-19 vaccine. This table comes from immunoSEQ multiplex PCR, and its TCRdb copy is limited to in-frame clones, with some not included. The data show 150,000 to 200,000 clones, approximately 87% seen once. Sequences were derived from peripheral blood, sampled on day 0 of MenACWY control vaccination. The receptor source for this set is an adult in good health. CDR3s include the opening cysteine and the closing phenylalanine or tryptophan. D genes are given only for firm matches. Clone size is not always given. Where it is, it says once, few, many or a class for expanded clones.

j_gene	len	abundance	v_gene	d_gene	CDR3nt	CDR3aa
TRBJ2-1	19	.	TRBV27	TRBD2	TGTGCCAGAAATAATCGACTAGCGGGCTCAGTCATAGCCCACAATGAGCAGTTCTTC	CARNNRLAGSVIAHNEQFF
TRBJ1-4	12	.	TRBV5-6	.	TGTGCCAGCAGCTTAGTGGGAGAAAAACTGTTTTTT	CASSLVGEKLFF
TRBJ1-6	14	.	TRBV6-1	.	TGTGCCAGCACGAAGGGGAAAGTTGAGTCACCCCTCCACTTT	CASTKGKVESPLHF
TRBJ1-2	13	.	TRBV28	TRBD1	TGTGCCAGCAGCAGGGGGGTAGGGGGTGGCTACACCTTC	CASSRGVGGGYTF
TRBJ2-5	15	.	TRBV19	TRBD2	TGTGCCAGTAGTATAGCGGGGGGGGATTTGGAGACCCAGTACTTC	CASSIAGGDLETQYF
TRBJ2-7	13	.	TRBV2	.	TGTGCCAGCAACCCGACACCATCCTACGAGCAGTACTTC	CASNPTPSYEQYF
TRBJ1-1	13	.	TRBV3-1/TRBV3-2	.	TGTGCCAGCAGCCAGGGGGAGAACACTGAAGCTTTCTTT	CASSQGENTEAFF
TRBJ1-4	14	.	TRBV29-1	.	TGCAGCGCCAGTCTAGGAGGTTCGAAAGAAAAACTGTTTTTT	CSASLGGSKEKLFF
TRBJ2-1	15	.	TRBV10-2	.	TGCGCCAGCAGTGTCGGGACCCCCCGGAGAGATGAGCAGTTCTTC	CASSVGTPRRDEQFF
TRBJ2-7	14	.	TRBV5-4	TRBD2	TGTGCCAGCAGCTTGAAACTTAGCGGGGCCGAGCAGTACTTC	CASSLKLSGAEQYF
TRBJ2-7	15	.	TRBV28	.	TGTGCCAGCAGTGCCCCCGGGACTCGAGTCTACGAGCAGTACTTC	CASSAPGTRVYEQYF
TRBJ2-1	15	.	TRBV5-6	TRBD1	TGTGCCAGCAGCCCGTCCGTAACAGGGGGTAATGAGCAGTTCTTC	CASSPSVTGGNEQFF
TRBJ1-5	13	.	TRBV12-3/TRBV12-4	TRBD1	TGTGCCAGCAGAGGGACAGGGGATCAGCCCCAGCATTTT	CASRGTGDQPQHF
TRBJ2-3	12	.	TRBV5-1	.	TGCGCCAGCAGAAGGGGCACAGATACGCAGTATTTT	CASRRGTDTQYF
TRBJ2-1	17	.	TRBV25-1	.	TGTGCCAGCAAGACGACAGGTCGGGAGTATGGCTACAATGAGCAGTTCTTC	CASKTTGREYGYNEQFF
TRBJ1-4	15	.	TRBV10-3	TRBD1	TGTGCCATCAGTGGGGGGACAGGGGGTAATGAAAAACTGTTTTTT	CAISGGTGGNEKLFF
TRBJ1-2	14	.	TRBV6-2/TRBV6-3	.	TGTGCCAGCAGTTCCGCCGGGACCGACTATGGCTACACCTTC	CASSSAGTDYGYTF
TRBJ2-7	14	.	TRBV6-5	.	TGTGCCAGTCGAGTCTCGGGACAATTAGGCGAGCAGTACTTC	CASRVSGQLGEQYF
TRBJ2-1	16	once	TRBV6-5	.	TGTGCCAGCAGTTACTCTAGCGGCGTCTCCTACAATGAGCAGTTCTTC	CASSYSSGVSYNEQFF
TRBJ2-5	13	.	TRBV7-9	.	TGTGCCAGCAGCTTCCTAGGTCGAGAGACCCAGTACTTC	CASSFLGRETQYF
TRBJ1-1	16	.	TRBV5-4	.	TGTGCCAGCACCAAAGGGAGGGGCAGCATGAACACTGAAGCTTTCTTT	CASTKGRGSMNTEAFF
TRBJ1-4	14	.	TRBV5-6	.	TGTGCCAGCAGCTTGAACGCAGTGGGTGAAAAACTGTTTTTT	CASSLNAVGEKLFF
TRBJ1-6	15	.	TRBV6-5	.	TGTGCCAGCAGCTTGGGGGTGGACTATAATTCACCCCTCCACTTT	CASSLGVDYNSPLHF
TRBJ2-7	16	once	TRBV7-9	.	TGTGCCAGCAGCTTTTTGGCGGGACTGAACTCCTACGAGCAGTACTTC	CASSFLAGLNSYEQYF
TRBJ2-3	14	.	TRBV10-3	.	TGTGCCATCAGAGACGGAGCCGGCACAGATACGCAGTATTTT	CAIRDGAGTDTQYF
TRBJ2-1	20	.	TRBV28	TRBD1	TGTGCCAGCAGTTTATCACAAACCTTCAAGCCGGGACAGGCGTGGGATGAGCAGTTCTTC	CASSLSQTFKPGQAWDEQFF
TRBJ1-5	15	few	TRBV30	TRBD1	TGTGCCTGGGGGGGAGGGACAGGGACCCATCAGCCCCAGCATTTT	CAWGGGTGTHQPQHF
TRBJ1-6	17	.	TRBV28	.	TGTGCCAGCAGTTCCCCCCTCCCCCCGAGGGGAGCCTCACCCCTCCACTTT	CASSSPLPPRGASPLHF
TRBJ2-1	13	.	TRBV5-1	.	TGCGCCAGCAGCTTGGGCAGTATCGGTGAGCAGTTCTTC	CASSLGSIGEQFF
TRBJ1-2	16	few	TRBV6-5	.	TGTGCCAGCAGTTACTCGAGCAGGGGAGCTATTTATGGCTACACCTTC	CASSYSSRGAIYGYTF
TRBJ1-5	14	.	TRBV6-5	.	TGTGCCAGCAGGGCAGGGTTTAGCAATCAGCCCCAGCATTTT	CASRAGFSNQPQHF
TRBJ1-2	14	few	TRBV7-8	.	TGTGCCAGCAGCACAACCGGGGGGAACTATGGCTACACCTTC	CASSTTGGNYGYTF
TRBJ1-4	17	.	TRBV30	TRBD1	TGTGCCTGGAGGGATTATCGTCTCGGACAGGGAGGCGAAAAACTGTTTTTT	CAWRDYRLGQGGEKLFF
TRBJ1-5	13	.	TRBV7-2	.	TGTGCCAGCGCGTCGGTAGGCAATCAGCCCCAGCATTTT	CASASVGNQPQHF
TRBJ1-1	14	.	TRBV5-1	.	TGCGCCAGCAGCTTGTTTCAGGGTGACACTGAAGCTTTCTTT	CASSLFQGDTEAFF
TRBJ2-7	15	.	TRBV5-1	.	TGCGCCAGCAGCTTGGCCGGTACAGGAGCGCTTGAGCAGTACTTC	CASSLAGTGALEQYF
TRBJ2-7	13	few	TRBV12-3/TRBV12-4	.	TGTGCCAGTCAACGGGGGAGTCTCTACGAGCAGTACTTC	CASQRGSLYEQYF
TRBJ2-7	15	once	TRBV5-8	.	TGTGCCAGCAGCTTTGCAGGGGGGATATCCTACGAGCAGTACTTC	CASSFAGGISYEQYF
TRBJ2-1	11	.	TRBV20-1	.	TGCAGTGCTAGTTTGGGGACCGAGCAGTTCTTC	CSASLGTEQFF
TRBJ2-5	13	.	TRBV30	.	TGTGCCTGGAGTGTAGGGACCCAAGAGACCCAGTACTTC	CAWSVGTQETQYF
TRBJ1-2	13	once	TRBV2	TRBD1	TGTGCCATCACAGGGACAGAGGGGTATGGCTACACCTTC	CAITGTEGYGYTF
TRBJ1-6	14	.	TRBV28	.	TGTGCCAGCAGCTCGAGCTCCTATAATTCACCCCTCCACTTT	CASSSSSYNSPLHF
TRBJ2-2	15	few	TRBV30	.	TGTGCCTGGACCCACCTCGGGCAGAACACCGGGGAGCTGTTTTTT	CAWTHLGQNTGELFF
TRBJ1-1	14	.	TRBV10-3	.	TGTGCCATCAGTGAGTCGATGGACAGCACTGAAGCTTTCTTT	CAISESMDSTEAFF
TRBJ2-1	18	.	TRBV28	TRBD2	TGTGCCAGCTGGGACACTAGCGGGAGGACTAGCTCCTACAATGAGCAGTTCTTC	CASWDTSGRTSSYNEQFF
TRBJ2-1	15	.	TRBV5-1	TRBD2	TGCGCCAGCAGCTCGGGACTAGCGGGAGTCCATGAGCAGTTCTTC	CASSSGLAGVHEQFF